The 27 T cell receptor beta chains below come from one sample, sequenced in a study of shared clonotypes between healthy human individuals. Repertoires were generated with immunoSEQ multiplex PCR, while TCRdb's copy carries only in-frame clones and drops some. The top ten hold under 0.8% of the sample, which has 950,000 to 1,100,000 clones, approximately 80% seen once. Sequencing was done on a sample of memory CD4+ T cells from PBMCs. The sample's subset: CD45RA-negative fraction. Receptors originate from a man younger than 35 in good health. Some clones in this sample may be carry-over from other donors' samples.

This clone was seen repeatedly, ten times or more. This sequence joins TRBV29-1 and TRBJ2-5; the D gene is possibly TRBD2 (6 bases). V was cut by 7 bases and J by 7 bases, with 10 bases left in between. The CDR3 totals 10 residues. The germline CDR1 and CDR2 sequences are SQVTM and ANQGSEA. The CDR3 loop reads CSARGTTQYF. In nucleotides, the CDR3 is TGCAGCGCACGGGGGACGACCCAGTACTTC.

This chain uses TRBV10-3 with TRBJ2-5; D is unclear. The CDR3 extends over 13 amino acids. The germline CDR1 and CDR2 sequences are ENHRY and SYGVKD. Deletions cut 4 bases from V and 3 bases from J, with 9 bases between. CDR3 residues: CAISAPQKETQYF. CDR3 sequence (DNA): TGTGCCATCAGTGCCCCACAGAAAGAGACCCAGTACTTC.

This clone was found a few times. The chain has TRBV20-1 and TRBJ2-1; D is ambiguous. This CDR3 region has 11 residues. Germline CDR1 reads DFQATT; CDR2 reads SNEGSKA (reference sequence). Trimming stripped 4 bases from V and 5 bases from J, with 6 bases between. The CDR3 spells CSAIPDNEQFF. The DNA of the CDR3 is TGCAGTGCTATCCCGGACAATGAGCAGTTCTTC.

The J gene is TRBJ2-1, the V gene TRBV7-2; 8 nucleotides align to TRBD2. The CDR3 has 12 residues. Germline trimming cut 5 bases from V and 10 bases from J; bases unmatched to any gene: 4. Germline-derived CDR1 and CDR2 are SGHTA and FQGNSA. The CDR3 DNA reads TGTGCCAGCAGCCTCCTAGCGGGCGAGCAGTTCTTC. It encodes CASSLLAGEQFF.

This clone was observed a single time. The V call is TRBV5-6, the J call TRBJ2-7; D is perhaps TRBD1 or TRBD2 (6 bases each). Trimming removed 8 bases at V and 3 bases at J, with 15 bases between. The CDR3 contains 13 residues. Germline lookup yields CDR1 SGHDT and CDR2 YYEEEE. CDR3 in amino acids: CASGRGPFYEQYF. The CDR3 DNA follows: TGTGCCAGTGGACGGGGGCCCTTCTACGAGCAGTACTTC.

This sequence joins TRBV15 and TRBJ2-3, with a tentative D call TRBD2 (6 bases). The CDR3 consists of 17 residues. The germline V and J ends were trimmed by 1 base and 4 bases, with 18 bases remaining between them. Per germline, CDR1 LNHNV and CDR2 YYDKDF (reference sequence). CDR3 DNA sequence: TGTGCCACCAGCAGAGCCCGCGGGCTAGCGAAGGCAGATACGCAGTATTTT. It encodes CATSRARGLAKADTQYF.

V and J are TRBV6-4 and TRBJ1-2; 8 bases agree with TRBD1. V was pared by 0 bases and J by 4 bases, with 7 bases of the junction left unmatched. The germline V gene has CDR1 MRHNA and CDR2 SNTAGT. The CDR3 runs to 16 residues. The DNA of the CDR3 is TGTGCCAGCAGTGACTCCAACAGGGGGGGGGCCTATGGCTACACCTTC. Its protein product is CASSDSNRGGAYGYTF.

The J gene is TRBJ2-7, the V gene TRBV6-6, with 8 nucleotides matching TRBD1. The CDR3 runs to 13 residues. Trimming at V came to 7 bases and at J to 9 bases, leaving 11 bases not matched to a gene. The germline gives CDR1 MNHNY, CDR2 SVGAGI (reference sequence). CDR3 sequence: CASKGAGGAGQYF. Here the CDR3 DNA reads TGTGCCAGCAAGGGGGCAGGGGGCGCTGGGCAGTACTTC.

This chain joins TRBV28 and TRBJ2-1; weak D call: TRBD1 (6 bases). V lost 7 bases to trimming and J lost 9 bases, with 19 bases between them. The CDR3 is made up of 14 amino acids. Germline V gives CDR1 MDHEN, CDR2 SYDVKM. The CDR3 DNA reads TGTGCCAGCATTGATTTAACAGGGACAACTGAGCAGTTCTTC. Translation gives CASIDLTGTTEQFF.

This chain connects TRBV29-1 to TRBJ1-1; D is unclear. The CDR3 spans 13 residues. The V end was cut by 7 bases, the J end by 4 bases, with 16 bases between. Germline assignment: CDR1 SQVTM and CDR2 ANQGSEA. The CDR3 region is CSAAAPLGTEAFF. CDR3 sequence (DNA): TGCAGCGCTGCGGCCCCTTTGGGCACTGAAGCTTTCTTT.

The chain uses TRBV7-9 and TRBJ1-6; possibly TRBD1 for D (5 bases). Trimming took 4 bases from V and 14 from J, leaving 24 bases between them. This CDR3 has 16 amino acids. CDR1 is SEHNR and CDR2 is FQNEAQ in the germline V gene (reference sequence). In DNA form, the CDR3 reads TGTGCCAGCAGCTCCCCAAAACGACAGACTCTAGGGGCCCTCCACTTT. This sequence encodes CASSSPKRQTLGALHF.

The chain has TRBV4-1 and TRBJ2-1; D unclear. With 1 base removed from V and 4 bases from J, the gap between germline ends came to 11 bases. Germline V gene data show CDR1 as MGHRA and CDR2 as YSYEKL. The CDR3 has 15 residues. The CDR3 bases are TGCGCCAGCAGCCAAGGGACGTACCTTTACAATGAGCAGTTCTTC. Its protein product is CASSQGTYLYNEQFF.

This clone was recorded at least ten times. This chain joins TRBV5-8 and TRBJ2-7, with 8 bases matching TRBD1. Germline V gene lookup returns CDR1 SGHTS and CDR2 YDEGEE. The CDR3 is 15 amino acids. The ends lost 4 bases at V and 3 bases at J; junction bases unmatched: 9. The CDR3 here is CASSPRTGTYYEQYF. CDR3 DNA: TGTGCCAGCAGCCCGCGGACAGGGACTTACTACGAGCAGTACTTC.

This rearrangement joins TRBV15 to TRBJ1-3; D uncertain. V was clipped by 0 bases and J by 4 bases, with 7 bases between them. CDR3 length: 14 residues. The germline gives CDR1 LNHNV, CDR2 YYDKDF (reference sequence). CDR3 bases: TGTGCCACCAGCAGAGATCCATCCGGAAACACCATATATTTT. Encoded protein: CATSRDPSGNTIYF.

The rearrangement links TRBV11-3 to TRBJ2-7; weak D call: TRBD2 (6 bases). CDR3 length: 13 amino acids. The V gene lost 0 bases and the J gene lost 6 bases, with 9 bases spanning the gap. The germline CDR1 and CDR2 sequences are SGHNT and YENEEA. The DNA for the CDR3 is TGTGCCAGCAGCTTAGAGGTGGGGGGCGAGCAGTACTTC. It translates to CASSLEVGGEQYF. Full variable domain (missing parts from reference TRBV11-3 and TRBJ2-7): EAGVVQSPRYKIIEKKQPVAFWCNPISGHNTLYWYLQNLGQGPELLIRYENEEAVDDSQLPKDRFSAERLKGVDSTLKIQPAELGDSAVYLCASSLEVGGEQYFGPGTRLTVT.

This chain links TRBV15 with TRBJ1-1; D remains unclear. The V gene lost 5 bases and the J gene lost 0 bases, with 10 bases spanning the gap. The CDR3 has 14 residues. CDR1 and CDR2 from the germline V gene are LNHNV and YYDKDF (reference sequence). The chain's CDR3 is CATSVETVNTEAFF. For the CDR3, the DNA is TGTGCCACCAGCGTTGAAACAGTGAACACTGAAGCTTTCTTT.

The rearrangement links TRBV7-2 to TRBJ1-3, with D hard to call. CDR1 is SGHTA, CDR2 FQGNSA, per germline. The ends were cut back, 2 bases at V and 0 bases at J, with 11 bases in the middle. The length of the CDR3 is 16 residues. Written as DNA, the CDR3 is TGTGCCAGCAGCTTATCGGTCGGAATCTCTGGAAACACCATATATTTT. Amino acids: CASSLSVGISGNTIYF.

The chain uses TRBV9 and TRBJ2-5; tentatively, D is TRBD1 (5 bases). The germline gives CDR1 SGDLS, CDR2 YYNGEE. V gave up 4 bases and J gave up 1 base, with 8 bases separating them. The length of the CDR3 is 13 residues. CDR3 residues: CASSRDSQETQYF. DNA for the CDR3: TGTGCCAGCAGCCGCGACAGCCAAGAGACCCAGTACTTC.

This sequence joins TRBV9 and TRBJ1-6; possibly TRBD1 for D (5 bases). In germline, CDR1 is SGDLS, CDR2 YYNGEE. CDR3 length equals 18 residues. V lost 3 bases to trimming and J lost 0 bases, with 16 bases between them. The CDR3 spells CASSALTDSSSYNSPLHF. CDR3 bases: TGTGCCAGCAGCGCTCTGACAGATTCAAGCTCCTATAATTCACCCCTCCACTTT.

This chain joins TRBV7-9 and TRBJ1-2; no clear D. Germline V gives CDR1 SEHNR, CDR2 FQNEAQ (reference sequence). The CDR3 covers 15 residues. Trimming removed 1 base at V and 0 bases at J, with 9 bases between. The CDR3 loop is CASSLDRGTNYGYTF. CDR3 DNA sequence: TGTGCCAGCAGCTTAGATCGCGGGACTAACTATGGCTACACCTTC.

The count of this clone is one. CDR3 protein: CASRRTSGNTIYF. The CDR3 region has the DNA TGTGCCAGTCGAAGGACCTCTGGAAACACCATATATTTT. V is TRBV6-5 and J is TRBJ1-3; D is unresolved. The CDR3 consists of 13 residues. V was cut by 9 bases and J by 0 bases, with 9 bases left in between. The germline V gene encodes CDR1 MNHEY and CDR2 SVGAGI.

The rearrangement joins TRBV18 to TRBJ1-5; a weak D match, TRBD1 (6 bases). The germline V gene has CDR1 KGHSH and CDR2 LQKENI. V lost 3 bases and J lost 4, with 10 bases in between. The CDR3 sequence is 14 residues long. The CDR3 coding sequence is TGTGCCAGCTCACCCGACAGGCAAAATCAGCCCCAGCATTTT. This codes for CASSPDRQNQPQHF.

This clone came up once. V gene TRBV29-1 combines with J gene TRBJ2-7; 8 bases fit TRBD2. Unmatched junction bases numbered 7, after V lost 4 bases and J lost 2 bases. This CDR3 has 14 residues. In germline, CDR1 is SQVTM, CDR2 ANQGSEA. CDR3 sequence reads: CSVVVATSAYEQYF. The CDR3 DNA follows: TGCAGCGTTGTTGTCGCGACTAGCGCCTACGAGCAGTACTTC.

This clone occurred a few times. The chain joins TRBV5-6 to TRBJ1-1, with unresolved D. There are 14 residues in the CDR3. Germline assignment: CDR1 SGHDT and CDR2 YYEEEE. Trimming left V 1 base short and J 1 base short, with 8 bases between. The CDR3 spells CASSLLGWNTEAFF. CDR3 DNA: TGTGCCAGCAGCTTGCTGGGTTGGAACACTGAAGCTTTCTTT.

The V and J genes are TRBV10-3 and TRBJ2-1, with 11 bases aligning to TRBD2. There are 19 residues in the CDR3. The V gene's germline CDR1 is ENHRY and CDR2 SYGVKD. V shed 2 bases and J 7 bases; nucleotides not matched to a gene: 16. The CDR3 sequence: CAISEVDSGRAGGRNEQFF. The CDR3 region has the DNA TGTGCCATCAGTGAGGTGGATAGCGGGAGGGCCGGGGGAAGAAATGAGCAGTTCTTC.

This rearrangement joins TRBV19 to TRBJ2-3, with no clear D. V was pared by 6 bases and J by 2 bases, with 6 bases between. The CDR3 totals 12 residues. CDR1 and CDR2 (germline): LNHDA, SQIVND (reference sequence). CDR3 sequence: CASRLSTDTQYF. CDR3 nucleotides: TGTGCCAGTAGGTTATCCACAGATACGCAGTATTTT.

The gene calls are TRBV5-6 and TRBJ2-1; possibly TRBD1 or TRBD2 for D (7 bases each). The CDR3 totals 16 residues. Between the trimmed V and J ends, which lost 1 base and 3 bases, there was a span of 14 bases. Looked up from germline, CDR1 is SGHDT and CDR2 is YYEEEE. CDR3 sequence reads: CASSLQRDSGYNEQFF. In DNA form, the CDR3 reads TGTGCCAGCAGCTTGCAGCGGGACAGCGGCTACAATGAGCAGTTCTTC.